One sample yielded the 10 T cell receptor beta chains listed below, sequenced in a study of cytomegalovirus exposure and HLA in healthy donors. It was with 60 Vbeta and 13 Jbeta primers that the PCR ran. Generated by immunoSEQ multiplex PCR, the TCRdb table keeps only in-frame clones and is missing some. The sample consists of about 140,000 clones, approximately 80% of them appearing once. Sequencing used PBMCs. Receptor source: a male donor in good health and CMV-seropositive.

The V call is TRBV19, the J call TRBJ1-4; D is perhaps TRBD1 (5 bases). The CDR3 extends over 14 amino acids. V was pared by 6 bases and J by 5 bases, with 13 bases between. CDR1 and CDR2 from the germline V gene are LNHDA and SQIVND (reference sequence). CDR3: CASRFPGKNEKLFF. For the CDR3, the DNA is TGTGCCAGTAGGTTTCCAGGGAAGAATGAAAAACTGTTTTTT.

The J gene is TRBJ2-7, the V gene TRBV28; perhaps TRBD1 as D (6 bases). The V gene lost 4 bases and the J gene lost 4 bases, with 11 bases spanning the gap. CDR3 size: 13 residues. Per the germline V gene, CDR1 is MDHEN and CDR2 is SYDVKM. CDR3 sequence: CASSWSRGYEQYF. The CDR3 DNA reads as TGTGCCAGCAGTTGGTCTAGGGGGTACGAGCAGTACTTC.

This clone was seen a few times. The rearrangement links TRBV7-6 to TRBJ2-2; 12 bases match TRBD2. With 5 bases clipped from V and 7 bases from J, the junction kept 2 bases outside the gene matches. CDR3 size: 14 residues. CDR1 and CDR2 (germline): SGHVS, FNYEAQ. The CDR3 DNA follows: TGTGCCAGCAGCCGGACTAGCGGGATCGGGGAGCTGTTTTTT. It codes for CASSRTSGIGELFF.

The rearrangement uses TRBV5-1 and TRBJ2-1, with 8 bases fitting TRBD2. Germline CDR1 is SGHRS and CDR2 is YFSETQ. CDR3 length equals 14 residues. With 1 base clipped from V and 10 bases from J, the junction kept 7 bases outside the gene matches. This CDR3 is CASSLRAGDGEQFF. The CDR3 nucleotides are TGCGCCAGCAGCTTGCGAGCGGGAGATGGCGAGCAGTTCTTC.

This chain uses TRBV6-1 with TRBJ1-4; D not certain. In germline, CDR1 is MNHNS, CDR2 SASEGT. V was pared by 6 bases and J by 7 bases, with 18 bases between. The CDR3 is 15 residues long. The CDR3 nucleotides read TGTGCCAGCAGCGCCGCAGGCGGGCAAGGTGAAAAACTGTTTTTT. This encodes CASSAAGGQGEKLFF.

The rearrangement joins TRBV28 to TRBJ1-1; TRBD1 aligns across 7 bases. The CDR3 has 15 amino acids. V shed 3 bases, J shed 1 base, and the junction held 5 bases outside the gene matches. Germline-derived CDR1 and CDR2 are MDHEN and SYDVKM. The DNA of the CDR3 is TGTGCCAGCAGTTTTGGGGACAGAGAGAACACTGAAGCTTTCTTT. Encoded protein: CASSFGDRENTEAFF.

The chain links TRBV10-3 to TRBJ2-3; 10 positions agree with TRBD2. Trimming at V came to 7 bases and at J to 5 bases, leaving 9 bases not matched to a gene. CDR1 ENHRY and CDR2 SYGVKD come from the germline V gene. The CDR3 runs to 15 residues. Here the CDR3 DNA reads TGTGCCATCAAAAGTAGCGGGGGGCCAGAAGATACGCAGTATTTT. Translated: CAIKSSGGPEDTQYF.

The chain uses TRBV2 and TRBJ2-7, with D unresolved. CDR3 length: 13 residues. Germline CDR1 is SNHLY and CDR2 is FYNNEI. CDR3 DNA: TGTGCAAGCCTACAGTCCGAAAACTACGAGCAGTACTTC. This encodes CASLQSENYEQYF.

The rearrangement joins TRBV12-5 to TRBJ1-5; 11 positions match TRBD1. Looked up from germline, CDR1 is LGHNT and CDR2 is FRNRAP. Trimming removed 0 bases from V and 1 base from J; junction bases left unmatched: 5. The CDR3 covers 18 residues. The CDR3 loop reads CASGLVFGQGASNQPQHF. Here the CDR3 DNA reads TGTGCTAGTGGTTTGGTATTCGGACAGGGGGCAAGCAATCAGCCCCAGCATTTT. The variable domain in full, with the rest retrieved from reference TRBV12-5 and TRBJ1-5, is DARVTQTPRHKVTEMGQEVTMRCQPILGHNTVFWYRQTMMQGLELLAYFRNRAPLDDSGMPKDRFSAEMPDATLATLKIQPSEPRDSAVYFCASGLVFGQGASNQPQHFGDGTRLSIL.

The CDR3 sequence: CASSEFAPPYEQYF. The CDR3 nucleotides are TGTGCCAGCAGTGAATTTGCCCCCCCTTACGAGCAGTACTTC. The V and J genes are TRBV6-1 and TRBJ2-5; D remains unclear. Matching the DNA end better, TRBJ2-7 makes the J call doubtful. The germline gives CDR1 MNHNS, CDR2 SASEGT. This CDR3 is 14 amino acids long.